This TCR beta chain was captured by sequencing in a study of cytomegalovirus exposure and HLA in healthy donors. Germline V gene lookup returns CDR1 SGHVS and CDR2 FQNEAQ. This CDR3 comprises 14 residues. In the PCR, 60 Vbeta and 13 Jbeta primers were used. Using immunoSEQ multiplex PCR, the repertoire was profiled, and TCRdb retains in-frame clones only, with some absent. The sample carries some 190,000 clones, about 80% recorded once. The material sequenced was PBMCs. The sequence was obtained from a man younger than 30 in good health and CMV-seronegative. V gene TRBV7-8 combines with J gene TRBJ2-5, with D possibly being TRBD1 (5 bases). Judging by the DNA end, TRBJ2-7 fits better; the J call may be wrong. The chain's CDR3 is CASSSRQGFGEQYF. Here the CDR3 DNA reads TGTGCCAGCAGCTCCAGGCAGGGATTCGGCGAGCAGTACTTC.